These T cell receptor beta chains were read from a single sample in a study of cytomegalovirus exposure and HLA in healthy donors. Here immunoSEQ multiplex PCR was the method, and the copy in TCRdb shows in-frame clones only, minus some. The repertoire has more than 50,000 clones, roughly 90% of them found once; the top ten carry 2% to 2.5%. Sequencing was done on a sample of PBMCs. The origin of the receptors is a woman aged 25-40 years in good health and CMV-seronegative. CDR3s include the opening cysteine and the closing phenylalanine or tryptophan. D genes are given only for firm matches. A clone size is listed for some rows: how often the clone was seen (once, few, many), or a class if it is expanded.

j_call v_call d_call clone_size cdr3_aa cdr3_nt
TRBJ1-5 TRBV18 NA once CASSLIRDQPQHF TGTGCCAGCTCACTGATCAGGGATCAGCCCCAGCATTTT
TRBJ1-1 TRBV19 NA NA CASSIARDRMNTEAFF TGTGCCAGTAGTATAGCCCGTGACAGGATGAACACTGAAGCTTTCTTT
TRBJ1-1 TRBV7-9 NA NA CASTTQGASNTEAFF TGTGCCAGCACCACCCAAGGGGCCTCGAACACTGAAGCTTTCTTT
TRBJ1-2 TRBV5-1 TRBD1 NA CASSSGTADGYTF TGCGCCAGCAGCTCCGGGACAGCGGATGGCTACACCTTC
TRBJ2-3 TRBV7-9 TRBD2 NA CASSSRGGAGGTDTQYF TGTGCCAGCAGCTCCCGGGGCGGGGCGGGAGGCACAGATACGCAGTATTTT
TRBJ1-1 TRBV11-2 TRBD1 NA CASSTPYRGRTEAFF TGTGCCAGCAGTACACCCTACAGGGGGAGGACTGAAGCTTTCTTT
TRBJ2-2 TRBV19 NA NA CASSTRDTGELFF TGTGCCAGTAGTACTCGGGACACCGGGGAGCTGTTTTTT
TRBJ2-4 TRBV6-5 TRBD1 NA CASSRDREFIQYF TGTGCCAGTAGCCGGGACAGGGAGTTCATTCAGTACTTC
TRBJ1-3 TRBV2 TRBD1 NA CASSATPQGAGNTIYF TGTGCCAGCAGTGCCACCCCCCAGGGGGCTGGAAACACCATATATTTT
TRBJ2-1 TRBV7-2 NA NA CASSPGQIDNEQFF TGTGCCAGCAGTCCTGGACAGATAGACAATGAGCAGTTCTTC
TRBJ2-1 TRBV14 NA NA CASSQGGGTIPYNEQFF TGTGCCAGCAGCCAAGGGGGCGGGACGATCCCCTACAATGAGCAGTTCTTC
TRBJ1-2 TRBV6-5 TRBD1 NA CASRNRDRGDYGYTF TGTGCCAGCAGAAACCGGGACAGGGGGGACTATGGCTACACCTTC
TRBJ2-1 TRBV9 NA NA CASSAAANEQFF TGTGCCAGCAGCGCCGCCGCGAATGAGCAGTTCTTC
TRBJ1-4 TRBV11-2 TRBD1 NA CASSLGTGELFF TGTGCCAGCAGCTTAGGGACAGGGGAACTGTTTTTT
TRBJ2-5 TRBV7-9 NA NA CASSLGASTKETQYF TGTGCCAGCAGCTTAGGAGCATCAACTAAAGAGACCCAGTACTTC
TRBJ2-7 TRBV28 TRBD1 NA CASSWTGKPYEQYF TGTGCCAGCAGTTGGACAGGGAAACCCTACGAGCAGTACTTC
TRBJ2-3 TRBV19 TRBD2 NA CASSIKAGVDTQYF TGTGCCAGTAGTATAAAAGCGGGAGTTGATACGCAGTATTTT
TRBJ2-3 TRBV11-2 TRBD2 few CATVASGEDTQYF TGTGCCACAGTGGCTAGCGGGGAAGATACGCAGTATTTT
TRBJ1-2 TRBV14 TRBD1 NA CASSPGQGLTYGYTF TGTGCCAGCAGCCCAGGACAGGGGCTGACCTATGGCTACACCTTC
TRBJ2-1 TRBV13 TRBD1 NA CASSPPGQVYNEQFF TGTGCCAGCAGCCCTCCGGGACAGGTCTACAATGAGCAGTTCTTC
TRBJ1-2 TRBV6-5 NA NA CASSYPTGLGYGYTF TGTGCCAGCAGTTACCCAACAGGGTTGGGCTATGGCTACACCTTC
TRBJ2-1 TRBV9 NA NA CASSVVAGAQFF TGTGCCAGCAGCGTAGTGGCGGGCGCGCAGTTCTTC
TRBJ1-1 TRBV18 NA NA CASSPPSRPNTEAFF TGTGCCAGCTCACCACCATCCAGGCCGAACACTGAAGCTTTCTTT
TRBJ2-5 TRBV27 TRBD2 once CASSLLGQGGRETQYF TGTGCCAGCAGTTTATTGGGGCAGGGAGGGAGGGAGACCCAGTACTTC
TRBJ1-5 TRBV11-3 NA NA CASSSTDNQPQHF TGTGCCAGCAGCTCCACAGACAATCAGCCCCAGCATTTT
TRBJ2-5 TRBV7-3 NA NA CASSLAGFQETQYF TGTGCCAGCAGCCTCGCCGGGTTCCAAGAGACCCAGTACTTC
TRBJ1-3 TRBV30 NA NA CAWSVISGNTIYF TGTGCCTGGAGTGTAATCAGTGGAAACACCATATATTTT
TRBJ1-4 TRBV5-1 TRBD1 NA CASSLEGQSNEKLFF TGCGCCAGCAGCTTGGAGGGACAGAGTAATGAAAAACTGTTTTTT
TRBJ2-1 TRBV9 TRBD2 NA CASSSGLAGVKSYNEQFF TGTGCCAGCAGCTCCGGACTAGCGGGAGTGAAGTCCTACAATGAGCAGTTCTTC
TRBJ2-7 TRBV4-1 TRBD2 NA CASSQDPLAGGREQYF TGCGCCAGCAGCCAAGACCCACTAGCGGGAGGGAGGGAGCAGTACTTC
TRBJ2-1 TRBV30 TRBD2 NA CAWTLAGGSNEQFF TGTGCCTGGACTCTAGCGGGAGGGAGCAATGAGCAGTTCTTC
TRBJ2-2 TRBV6-5 TRBD2 NA CASSYNAGGTGELFF TGTGCCAGCAGTTACAATGCGGGAGGCACCGGGGAGCTGTTTTTT